One and the same sample provided the 20 T cell receptor beta chains below, sequenced in a study of cytotoxic CD8 clonotypes in ibrutinib-treated CLL. Data came from immunoSEQ multiplex PCR; TCRdb stores just in-frame clones and leaves some out. The sample lists approximately 280,000 clones, less than 85% seen once, with about 5.7% in the top ten. The sequences come from PBMCs, collected at disease progression, from a patient treated with ibrutinib. The receptors were gathered from a human donor with chronic lymphocytic leukemia.

The chain carries TRBV9 and TRBJ2-6; D remains unclear. The CDR3 runs to 19 residues. V lost 0 bases, J lost 0 bases, and 16 bases lay in between. Germline CDR1 reads SGDLS; CDR2 reads YYNGEE. The CDR3 protein is CASSVAPGTTSSGANVLTF. The CDR3 bases are TGTGCCAGCAGCGTAGCCCCGGGTACAACAAGCTCTGGGGCCAACGTCCTGACTTTC.

CDR3 DNA: TGCGCCAGCAGTCAACCCCGGACAGGGGGAACGGAGACAGTGGAGACCCAGTACTTC. It encodes CASSQPRTGGTETVETQYF. The chain links TRBV23-1 to TRBJ2-5; 10 nucleotides line up with TRBD1. TRBV23-1 carries the ORF label, with uncertain function. CDR3 length equals 19 residues. Trimming cost V 2 bases and J 5 bases; bases outside gene matches: 17.

The table lists this clone with a few counts. Other DNA sequences within the sample encode an identical CDR3. This chain connects TRBV18 to TRBJ2-5; D might be TRBD2 (6 bases). The germline CDR1 and CDR2 sequences are KGHSH and LQKENI. There are 13 residues in the CDR3. Trimming cost V 3 bases and J 5 bases, with 10 bases left between them. The CDR3 sequence: CASSPGGEETQYF. DNA of the CDR3: TGTGCCAGCTCACCGGGCGGGGAGGAGACCCAGTACTTC. Filled out from reference TRBV18 and TRBJ2-5, the complete variable domain reads NAGVMQNPRHLVRRRGQEARLRCSPMKGHSHVYWYRQLPEEGLKFMVYLQKENIIDESGMPKERFSAEFPKEGPSILRIQQVVRGDSAAYFCASSPGGEETQYFGPGTRLLVL.

This clone has just one count. The chain carries TRBV2 and TRBJ2-3, with unresolved D. This CDR3 has 13 residues. V was trimmed by 5 bases and J by 4 bases, leaving 10 bases between them. The germline V gene encodes CDR1 SNHLY and CDR2 FYNNEI. DNA for the CDR3: TGTGCCAGCAGTCGCGGTCTGGCAGATACGCAGTATTTT. Amino acid sequence: CASSRGLADTQYF.

The V and J genes are TRBV7-8 and TRBJ2-4; the match to TRBD2 covers 13 bases. In germline, CDR1 is SGHVS, CDR2 FQNEAQ. The V gene end was trimmed by 5 bases and the J gene end by 0 bases; junction bases not matched to a gene: 10. This CDR3 contains 19 residues. CDR3 loop: CASSPTSGGGIIAKNIQYF. The CDR3 nucleotides are TGTGCCAGCAGCCCAACTAGCGGGGGGGGTATAATAGCCAAAAACATTCAGTACTTC.

This clone turned up a few times. The chain employs TRBV11-1 and TRBJ1-2; D remains ambiguous. Trimming cost V 4 bases and J 4 bases, with 10 bases left between them. The germline V gene encodes CDR1 SGHAT and CDR2 FQDESV (reference sequence). The CDR3 is 13 amino acids. The CDR3 spells CASSWTATYGYTF. The CDR3 DNA sequence: TGTGCCAGCAGCTGGACTGCAACCTATGGCTACACCTTC.

Here the CDR3 DNA reads TGCGCCAGCAGCTTGGCCGGCAGTCCGGAAGCTTTCTTT. Residues: CASSLAGSPEAFF. J is TRBJ1-1 and V is TRBV5-1; D gene ambiguous. V was shortened by 0 bases and J by 8 bases, with 11 bases between the two germline ends. The germline V gene has CDR1 SGHRS and CDR2 YFSETQ. CDR3 length: 13 residues.

The V call is TRBV2, the J call TRBJ2-7; 8 bases agree with TRBD2. V gave up 4 bases and J gave up 5 bases; unmatched junction bases: 7. Germline values: CDR1 SNHLY, CDR2 FYNNEI. The CDR3 is 14 residues long. The CDR3 coding sequence is TGTGCCAGCAGTGTGATAGCGGGAATGGACGAGCAGTACTTC. As protein: CASSVIAGMDEQYF.

The chain combines TRBV6-1 with TRBJ2-7; 7 bases match TRBD1. Germline loops: CDR1 MNHNS, CDR2 SASEGT. This CDR3 comprises 14 residues. The V and J ends lost 2 bases and 1 base, in that order; junction bases with no gene match: 2. The CDR3: CASSEWDSSYEQYF. CDR3 DNA: TGTGCCAGCAGTGAATGGGACAGTTCCTACGAGCAGTACTTC.

This chain connects TRBV28 to TRBJ1-3; weak D call: TRBD1 (6 bases). Germline loops: CDR1 MDHEN, CDR2 SYDVKM. There are 15 residues in the CDR3. Between the trimmed V and J ends, which lost 7 bases and 2 bases, there was a span of 15 bases. The CDR3 reads CASKPGPGAGNTIYF. The CDR3 bases are TGTGCCAGCAAACCGGGACCAGGGGCTGGAAACACCATATATTTT.

This clone has only one observation. The chain carries TRBV9 and TRBJ1-1; D may be TRBD1 (5 bases). This CDR3 has 15 residues. Per the germline V gene, CDR1 is SGDLS and CDR2 is YYNGEE. With 0 bases removed from V and 4 bases from J, the gap between germline ends came to 13 bases. The CDR3 DNA follows: TGTGCCAGCAGCGTAGTTGGGGACGGGATCACTGAAGCTTTCTTT. Encoded protein: CASSVVGDGITEAFF.

The CDR3 is CAISGTLGSRDTEAFF. In DNA form, the CDR3 reads TGTGCCATCAGTGGTACGCTGGGCAGCCGGGACACTGAAGCTTTCTTT. The chain employs TRBV10-3 and TRBJ1-1; D unresolved. This CDR3 is 16 amino acids long. V lost 4 bases to trimming and J lost 3 bases, with 18 bases between them. Germline V gene sequence: CDR1 ENHRY, CDR2 SYGVKD.

The CDR3 loop reads CSVEVRLATSEQYF. CDR3 bases: TGCAGCGTCGAGGTGAGACTAGCAACTTCCGAGCAGTACTTC. The V and J genes are TRBV29-1 and TRBJ2-7; the match to TRBD2 covers 7 bases. Trimming took 6 bases from V and 6 from J; bases not matched to a gene: 14. The CDR3 loop spans 14 amino acids. The V gene's germline CDR1 is SQVTM and CDR2 ANQGSEA.

CDR3 coding DNA: TGTGCCGGCGGGGCGGACAGGTACAATGAGCAGTTCTTC. Protein: CAGGADRYNEQFF. The V and J genes are TRBV7-2 and TRBJ2-1; a possible D gene is TRBD1 (7 bases). Germline V CDR1 and CDR2: SGHTA, FQGNSA. The CDR3 is 13 residues long. Trimming stripped 11 bases from V and 4 bases from J, with 15 bases between. Filled out from reference TRBV7-2 and TRBJ2-1, the complete variable domain reads GAGVSQSPSNKVTEKGKDVELRCDPISGHTALYWYRQSLGQGLEFLIYFQGNSAPDKSGLPSDRFSAERTGGSVSTLTIQRTQQEDSAVYLCAGGADRYNEQFFGPGTRLTVL.

The V call is TRBV4-3, the J call TRBJ2-1; 10 positions match TRBD2. The germline V gene encodes CDR1 LGHNA and CDR2 YSLEER. This CDR3 has 17 residues. The ends lost 4 bases at V and 6 bases at J; junction bases unmatched: 12. CDR3 sequence (DNA): TGCGCCAGCAGCCCGGGCAGCGGGAGGGCCCTCGGCAATGAGCAGTTCTTC. It is translated as CASSPGSGRALGNEQFF.

This chain links TRBV29-1 with TRBJ1-2; D unresolved. The V and J ends lost 4 bases and 8 bases respectively, with 11 bases between them. This CDR3 comprises 11 residues. Germline CDR1 SQVTM, CDR2 ANQGSEA. CDR3 in DNA: TGCAGCGTTGTGGTGGGTGGCGGCTACACCTTC. Translated: CSVVVGGGYTF.

The chain has TRBV11-1 and TRBJ1-1; 11 nucleotides agree with TRBD1. Trimming at V came to 4 bases and at J to 5 bases, leaving 6 bases not matched to a gene. This CDR3 is built from 15 residues. CDR1 and CDR2 (germline): SGHAT, FQDESV (reference sequence). This CDR3 reads CASSWTGGWDTEAFF. CDR3 coding DNA: TGTGCCAGCAGCTGGACAGGGGGCTGGGATACTGAAGCTTTCTTT. The entire variable domain, with the rest obtained from reference TRBV11-1 and TRBJ1-1, is as follows: EAEVAQSPRYKITEKSQAVAFWCDPISGHATLYWYRQILGQGPELLVQFQDESVVDDSQLPKDRFSAERLKGVDSTLKIQPAELGDSAMYLCASSWTGGWDTEAFFGQGTRLTVV.

This chain uses TRBV5-1 with TRBJ1-2, with TRBD1 matching over 9 bases. The CDR3 runs 15 residues. J lost 8 bases, V lost 4 bases, and 12 bases had no gene match. CDR1 SGHRS and CDR2 YFSETQ come from the germline V gene. The CDR3 loop reads CASSKVGTGISGYTF. The CDR3, as DNA: TGCGCCAGCAGCAAGGTCGGGACAGGGATTAGCGGCTACACCTTC.

The gene calls are TRBV19 and TRBJ2-1; a possible D gene is TRBD1 (5 bases). CDR3 length: 15 residues. V lost 8 bases, J lost 3 bases, and 17 bases lay in between. Germline CDR1 is LNHDA and CDR2 is SQIVND (reference sequence). In DNA form, the CDR3 reads TGTGCCAGTTCCAATAGGGGTTTGCTCTACAATGAGCAGTTCTTC. Translation gives CASSNRGLLYNEQFF.

This clone was recorded once. This sequence joins TRBV10-1 and TRBJ2-3; TRBD2 agrees at 10 bases. Germline assignment: CDR1 WNHNN and CDR2 SYGVQD (reference sequence). The CDR3 is made up of 18 amino acids. Trimming took 0 bases from V and 4 from J; bases not matched to a gene: 10. Written as DNA, the CDR3 is TGCGCCAGCAGTGAGTCAGCTAGCGGGAGCGCGTACCCAGATACGCAGTATTTT. The encoded protein is CASSESASGSAYPDTQYF.